Detailed here is one TCR beta chain. Its recognized antigen is unknown. Base qualities were left out, and no much larger clone turns up one base away. Receptor libraries were prepared by the immunoSEQ multiplex PCR assay. For the multiplex PCR, a mixture combining 60 forward primers for TCR Vbeta segments and 13 reverse primers for TCR Jbeta segments was used. Amplification of the CDR3 region of rearranged TCR beta genes was performed with a multiplex PCR assay on genomic DNA. The Illumina HiSeq System was used to sequence the amplified TCR beta libraries as 87-base-pair reads. As for the original processing: Across the 700 or so repertoires, a later analysis counted 80 million or so unique TCR beta chains, around 10 million of which were shared by at least two donors. To remove PCR and sequencing errors, raw reads were error-corrected and collapsed into unique sequences using a nearest-neighbor algorithm that merged closely related sequences. CDR3 sequences were aligned to IMGT reference sequences to assign V, D and J gene segments. For a sequence to be retained, at least a six-nucleotide match to both a V gene segment and a J gene segment was required. Rearrangements were called productive when the CDR3 lacked stop codons and stayed in frame with V and J; all others were non-productive. Following IMGT convention, CDR3 was defined as the stretch from the second conserved V-encoded cysteine to the conserved J-encoded phenylalanine. The earlier analysis of about 570 of the donors excluded any sequence lacking an unambiguous match to a single V gene segment. In an earlier analysis of 450 to 750 of the donors, a V segment was called functional when productive rearrangements were above 56.7%, and segregating when the standard deviation between donors exceeded 5%. A statistical classification framework was developed to diagnose cytomegalovirus status using the catalog of TCR beta chain sequences. A later analysis assigned V and J genes by comparing TCR nucleotide sequences with IMGT/GENE-DB human TR gene sequences. The TCRdist pipeline was used in a later analysis to assign CDR3 sequences and most-parsimonious VDJ recombination scenarios. In a later analysis, every TCR beta chain was defined by the combination of its CDR3 amino acid sequence and its V-gene family, and reads without a unique V-gene family were dropped. As a way to deal with suspected cross-contamination and a sequencing artifact, a later analysis dropped approximately 570 nucleotide sequences that were highly shared and had low generation probability. For each public chain, a later analysis derived a clonal expansion index from normalized ranks of inferred template counts within each repertoire. A later analysis computed generation probabilities with a VDJ recombination model fitted to out-of-frame rearrangements, and checked the results against IGoR. A later analysis scored TCR-TCR, TCR-HLA and TCR-CMV co-occurrence with hypergeometric tests, applying a repertoire-size bias correction to TCR pairs. To estimate false discovery rates, a later analysis permuted the HLA or CMV assignments 20 times. In a later analysis, co-occurring TCRs were grouped with DBSCAN, and TCRdist sequence similarity was added when clustering was performed within HLA-allele-positive subsets. For co-occurrence clustering, repertoires with fewer than 30,000 or more than 120,000 public chains were excluded, along with four or five repertoires with anomalous nucleotide sharing. Sourced from immuneACCESS, this table was stored by TCRdb with only in-frame sequences that have V and J called. A share of the clones is absent; for the studies checked, an unresolved V gene accounts for under half, and the remainder has no known explanation. The DNA gave D and trimming, while V, J and clone size come from that table. The table for this sample lists 100,000 to 150,000 clones; approximately 80% of them were counted only once. The ten largest clones capture about 0.71% of the sample.

The cohort consisted of 600 or so healthy bone marrow donors. Cohort members were all nominally healthy when sampled, although unrecorded immune exposures were likely present. The donor was CMV seronegative and belonged to the group of approximately 320 seronegative cohort members. A peripheral blood sample was provided by each donor, and peripheral blood mononuclear cells were used for TCR beta sequencing. Genomic DNA was extracted from the blood cell samples with the Qiagen DNeasy Blood Extraction Kit. The data belong to a study of cytomegalovirus exposure and HLA in healthy donors (dated by TCRdb to the late 2010s). With respect to the entire study: An earlier analysis of 550 to 700 of the donors reported 250 to 300 Gb of sequence data and 120 million or so unique TCR beta sequences from 150 million to 200 million T cells. Along with the roughly 670-subject first cohort, a separate validation cohort of some 130 different subjects was used. Five DR-DQ haplotypes were treated as single units for association and clustering because of strong linkage in the cohort. Typing coverage varied by locus: roughly 629-640 donors for A, B, C, DRB1 and DQB1; more than 500 for DQA1; around 610 for DPA1; 450 to 480 for DPB1. In an earlier analysis of more than 550 of the donors, high-throughput TCR beta sequencing was used to judge whether each TCR beta V gene segment behaved as functional or pseudogenic. Across approximately 400 genotyped donors of the cohort, an average of approximately 240,000 unique TCR beta nucleotide sequences per donor were sequenced, and around 20% of those sequences were non-productive. Rather than using new phenotypic data, the later analysis identified candidate immune exposures from TCR beta sequences and from how often those sequences occurred across donors. To study patterns of TCR occurrence, a later analysis re-analyzed previously published TCR beta repertoires from 500 to 850 donors and added high-resolution HLA genotyping. Donor age, sex, ethnicity and CMV serostatus were compiled together with the repertoire data. Every repertoire in the discovery cohort had been generated on one and the same sequencing platform. Of the 300 to 450 genotyped donors, approximately 83% fell in the genetic ancestry cluster associated with self-reported Caucasian donors. The study profiled the T cell repertoires of 500 to 800 subjects by immunosequencing and related them to cytomegalovirus serostatus. HLA typing covered class I and class II loci at four-digit resolution. High-throughput TCR immunosequencing, statistical association of individual TCRs with disease status, and machine learning were combined to predict cytomegalovirus infection status. Genome-wide SNP genotypes for about 55% of the roughly 670 donors were used in a later genetic analysis, which treated that subset as a discovery cohort. The study was designed to test whether signatures of past pathogen exposure could be identified by cataloging public T cell receptors. An early release covering about 600 HLA-typed donors comprised roughly 300 gigabases of sequencing data and around 80 million unique TCR sequences. The paper as a whole reports these results and caveats: HLA typing was unavailable for some donors at each locus, so association tests used only the typed subset. The cohort was sequenced for TCR beta chains only, and without alpha or paired-chain data the features that could be detected were limited. Compared with the roughly 710-donor mean, donors in an Asian-associated ancestry cluster had fewer N-insertions in productive TCRs, according to a later genetic analysis. Most TCR sequences were seen in very few donors, while some public TCRs were found in many individuals. Correlated functional status among segregating V segments might reflect linkage disequilibrium, but an unknown experimental factor could not be ruled out. The classifier was reported to diagnose cytomegalovirus status with high specificity and sensitivity in both the original cohort and the validation cohort. V-gene and J-gene trimming of TCR beta chains was associated with a missense DCLRE1C variant in a later genetic analysis, and the association was replicated in an independent cohort. The earlier analysis of almost 600 of the donors excluded approximately 17 rarely observed V segments, including chromosome 9 orphons, because counts were too low. In a later analysis, the rate of TCR association differed among HLA loci, with DRB1 alleles having the most associated TCRs and HLA-C alleles having the fewest. The only immune exposure information available for the cohort was CMV serostatus. Strong co-occurrence of HLA alleles, especially DR and DQ, made assigning TCR associations to individual alleles difficult. Presence/absence analyses assumed roughly uniform sequencing depth across donors, an assumption that may not hold. It was suggested by the authors that the approach could potentially be generalized to other disease states and immunological phenotypes. The study gave a list of under 200 TCR beta chains associated with cytomegalovirus. In a later analysis, HLA-associated TCR beta chains showed more clonal expansion and lower generation probabilities than non-associated chains that were equally common. Broadly in line with IMGT annotations, most TCR beta V segments showed up in productive rearrangements about 90% or about 30% of the time in an earlier analysis of several hundred of the donors. A group of highly shared sequence variants was considered likely to be a technical artifact of the sequencing pipeline. A further reported finding was that TCR beta sequences accurately predicted the HLA-A and HLA-B alleles for most subjects in the first cohort. In a later analysis, around 17,000 TCR beta sequences were associated with specific HLA alleles at a false discovery rate of 0.05. A few of the identified cytomegalovirus-associated TCR beta chains were confirmed in vitro to be specific for cytomegalovirus antigens. Some IMGT-functional V segments, including TRBV6-2 and TRBV6-3, could not be told apart with the 87-base-pair reads, so those segments were excluded. A later analysis reported that several top co-occurrence clusters appeared linked to parvovirus B19, influenza, CMV and Epstein-Barr virus. Most CMV-associated TCR beta chains appeared to be HLA-restricted in a later analysis, and the HLA associations seemed to be driven largely by CMV exposure.

V lost 5 bases and J lost 1 base, and the count of bases not matched to a germline gene is 4. CDR1 and CDR2 were assigned from the germline V gene as SGHVS and FNYEAQ. The CDR3 runs 14 residues from the cysteine to the phenylalanine. Only the CDR3 part of the read is kept: 42 bases, read in frame from the first base. Sequencing input: PBMCs. This receptor was taken from a man younger than 35 in good health and CMV-seronegative. The V gene is TRBV7-6 and the J gene is TRBJ2-7; 8 middle bases align to TRBD1. The CDR3 in this case is CASSPRTGSYEQYF. The nucleotides read TGTGCCAGCAGCCCTCGGACAGGGTCCTACGAGCAGTACTTC.